The rows below give T cell receptor beta chains drawn from one sample of a study of blood T cells in healthy people across ages. One entry per CDR3 protein, called by TCRdb with MiXCR from the 5' RACE reads. The data hold roughly 1,100,000 distinct CDR3 sequences, with around 27% observed a single time. The data were also submitted as part of a second study, on T cells of mothers and their children.

Sequenced sample: blood. The origin of the receptors is a girl aged 2 to 10 in good health. The CDR3 runs from the conserved cysteine through the conserved F or W. The D gene is left open where the match is weak. Not every row has a clone size; where given, it reads once, few, many or a size class.

>few|.|TRBV28|TRBJ2-5
TGTGCCAGCAGTTTACGGGGACAAAGAAAGACCCAGTACTTC
CASSLRGQRKTQYF
>few|.|TRBV7-9|TRBJ2-3
TGTGCCAGCAGGCCACGGACCAACCCAGATACGCAGTATTTT
CASRPRTNPDTQYF
>.|TRBD2|TRBV12-3/TRBV12-4|TRBJ2-5
TGTGCCAGCAGTTCCCCGAGACTAGCGAAAGAGACCCAGTACTTC
CASSSPRLAKETQYF
>once|.|TRBV6-5|TRBJ2-5
TGTGCCAGCAGGCGTAGCGGTCAAGAGACCCAGTACTTC
CASRRSGQETQYF
>few|TRBD1|TRBV7-2|TRBJ1-2
TGTGCCAGCAACTACCTGACAGGGGGCAACTATGGCTACACCTTC
CASNYLTGGNYGYTF
>.|.|TRBV5-1|TRBJ2-1
TGCGCCAGCAGCTTGGTTCCTGAGAGCAATGAGCAGTTCTTC
CASSLVPESNEQFF
>.|.|TRBV29-1|TRBJ2-4
TGCAGCGGCCTTACAGAACACAAAAACATTCAGTACTTC
CSGLTEHKNIQYF
>many|.|TRBV7-2|TRBJ2-5
TGTGCCAGCAGCTGGGACGGGAGTCCAGAGACCCAGTACTTC
CASSWDGSPETQYF
>few|.|TRBV4-1|TRBJ2-1
TGCGCCAGCAGCCAAGATACGAGCGGTAGCTCCTACAATGAGCAGTTCTTC
CASSQDTSGSSYNEQFF
>.|TRBD1|TRBV12-3/TRBV12-4|TRBJ1-3
TGTGCCATCGACAGGGAAATGAGAAACACCATATATTTT
CAIDREMRNTIYF
>few|.|TRBV29-1|TRBJ2-1
TGCAGCGTTGACCCAGGGGAAGAGCAGTTCTTC
CSVDPGEEQFF
>few|.|TRBV7-2|TRBJ2-7
TGTGCCAGCAGCATAAACCAGCTACTCCTCTACGAGCAGTACTTC
CASSINQLLLYEQYF
>few|.|TRBV11-2|TRBJ2-5
TGTGCCAGCAGCTTAGATGGGGGAAGGGCGGGGGAGACCCAGTACTTC
CASSLDGGRAGETQYF
>.|.|TRBV5-5|TRBJ1-1
TGTGCCAGCAGCTTATTGGCAGGGTTTGCTGAAGCTTTCTTT
CASSLLAGFAEAFF
>.|.|TRBV20-1|TRBJ2-6
TGCAGTGCTAGTCGATCTGTTGTTGGGGCCAACGTCCTGACTTTC
CSASRSVVGANVLTF
>few|TRBD1|TRBV7-9|TRBJ2-2
TGTGCCAGCAACACAGGGGGCGTCGTGATGGGGGAGCTGTTTTTT
CASNTGGVVMGELFF
>.|.|TRBV29-1|TRBJ2-7
TGCAGCGTTGGTGGTAGGAACCTCTCCCCCGAGCAGTACTTC
CSVGGRNLSPEQYF
>few|.|TRBV5-1|TRBJ2-7
TGCGCCAGCAGCTCATGGACGGGAGAGGCGAGGGAGCAGTACTTC
CASSSWTGEAREQYF
>few|.|TRBV28|TRBJ1-1
TGTGCCAGCACAAGAGCAGGGGCCATGAACACTGAAGCTTTCTTT
CASTRAGAMNTEAFF
>.|.|TRBV6-1|TRBJ2-3
TGTGCCATCCTGATCGGGAGACGGTTACCAACAGATACGCAGTATTTT
CAILIGRRLPTDTQYF
>.|.|TRBV27|TRBJ2-1
TGTGCCAGCAAGGAGTCTTCATTCTACAATGAGCAGTTCTTC
CASKESSFYNEQFF
>.|TRBD2|TRBV3-1|TRBJ2-7
TGTGCCAGCAGCGACTCACCGGGACTAGTCTACGAGCAGTACTTC
CASSDSPGLVYEQYF
>few|.|TRBV6-5|TRBJ1-1
TGTGCCAGCAGTTACTCGATTACGGGGAACACTGAAGCTTTCTTT
CASSYSITGNTEAFF
>.|.|TRBV29-1|TRBJ2-7
TGCAGCGTGGGGACTCAGGACACCTACGAGCAGTACTTC
CSVGTQDTYEQYF
>.|.|TRBV20-1|TRBJ2-1
TGCAGTGCCCTCCCCTTGGTAGCGGCGGGGAATGAGCAGTTCTTC
CSALPLVAAGNEQFF
>.|.|TRBV5-4|TRBJ2-3
TGTGCCAGCAGCTTGTTCGGGGGCGGAGGCACAGATACGCAGTATTTT
CASSLFGGGGTDTQYF
>few|.|TRBV2|TRBJ1-1
TGTGCCAGCAGTTTCGAACACATAAATTCGAACACTGAAGCTTTCTTT
CASSFEHINSNTEAFF
>few|.|TRBV12-3/TRBV12-4|TRBJ2-5
TGTGCCAGCAGCCAACCGGGACTGCGACGAGAGACCCAGTACTTC
CASSQPGLRRETQYF
>.|.|TRBV7-9|TRBJ1-2
TGTGCCAGCAGCTTACTTCCACAGACGCACAGAACTCTTTATGGCTACACCTTC
CASSLLPQTHRTLYGYTF
>.|TRBD2|TRBV7-2|TRBJ2-1
TGTGCCAGCAGCTTAGTAGGCCTAGCGGGAGGGTACAATGAGCAGTTCTTC
CASSLVGLAGGYNEQFF
>.|.|TRBV6-2/TRBV6-3|TRBJ2-1
TGTGCCAGCAGTCGCCCACTAGAGATTGAGCAGTTCTTC
CASSRPLEIEQFF
>.|TRBD2|TRBV7-2|TRBJ2-1
TGTGCCAGCAGCTCGGGACTAGCGTCGGCTAATGAGCAGTTCTTC
CASSSGLASANEQFF
>.|TRBD1|TRBV9|TRBJ2-7
TGTGCCAGCAGCCAATACGACAGGGGCGGGGAGCAGTACTTC
CASSQYDRGGEQYF
>.|.|TRBV6-1|TRBJ1-3
TGTGCCAGCGCCCAGCTTGGACCCCCTAACACCATATATTTT
CASAQLGPPNTIYF
>few|.|TRBV2|TRBJ1-1
TGTGCCAGCAGTGAGGACAGTTACACTGAAGCTTTCTTT
CASSEDSYTEAFF